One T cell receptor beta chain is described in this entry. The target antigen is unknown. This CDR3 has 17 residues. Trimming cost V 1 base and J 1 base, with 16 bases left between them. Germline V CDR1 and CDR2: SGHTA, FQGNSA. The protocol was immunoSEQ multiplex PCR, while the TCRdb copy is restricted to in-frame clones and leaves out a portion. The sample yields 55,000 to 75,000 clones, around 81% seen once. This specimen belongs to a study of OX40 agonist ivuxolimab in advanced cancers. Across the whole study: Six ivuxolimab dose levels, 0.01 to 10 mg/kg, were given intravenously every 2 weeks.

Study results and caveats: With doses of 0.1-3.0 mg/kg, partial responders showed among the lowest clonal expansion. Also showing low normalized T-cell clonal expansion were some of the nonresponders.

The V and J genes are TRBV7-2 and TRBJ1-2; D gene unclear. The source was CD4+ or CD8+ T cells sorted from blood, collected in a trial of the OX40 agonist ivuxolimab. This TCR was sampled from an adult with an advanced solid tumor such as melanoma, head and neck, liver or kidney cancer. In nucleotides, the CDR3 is TGTGCCAGCAGCTTAGTGGCCTCTACGAGTTTTAACTATGGCTACACCTTC. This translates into CASSLVASTSFNYGYTF. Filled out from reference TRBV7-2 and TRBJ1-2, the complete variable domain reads GAGVSQSPSNKVTEKGKDVELRCDPISGHTALYWYRQSLGQGLEFLIYFQGNSAPDKSGLPSDRFSAERTGGSVSTLTIQRTQQEDSAVYLCASSLVASTSFNYGYTFGSGTRLTVV.